The 30 T cell receptor beta chains below come from one sample, sequenced in a study of neurological immune-mediated disorders. TCRdb re-analysed the 5' RACE reads in MiXCR, keeping a single row per CDR3 protein. Of fewer than 50,000 distinct CDR3 sequences in the sample, roughly 2.5% were seen once. Sequencing was done on a sample of PBMCs. The receptor set was obtained from a man aged 25 to 45 with multiple sclerosis.

This clonotype was found many times. The CDR3 DNA sequence: TGCAGTGCAGCCCCGGGGGACTATGGCTACACCTTC. It yields the protein CSAAPGDYGYTF. The J gene is TRBJ1-2, the V gene TRBV20-1, with D perhaps TRBD1 (5 bases). The V and J ends lost 6 bases and 3 bases respectively, with 11 bases between them. The CDR3 totals 12 residues. From germline, CDR1 is DFQATT and CDR2 SNEGSKA (reference sequence).

This clonotype occurred many times. The chain employs TRBV5-1 and TRBJ2-6; perhaps TRBD2 as D (5 bases). Trimming pared 2 bases from V and 1 base from J, leaving 10 bases between. There are 16 residues in the CDR3. CDR1 SGHRS and CDR2 YFSETQ come from the germline V gene. In DNA form, the CDR3 reads TGCGCCAGCAGCTTATCTCCGGGATCTGGGGCCAACGTCCTGACTTTC. Protein sequence: CASSLSPGSGANVLTF.

This clonotype has at least ten counts. This chain uses TRBV5-1 with TRBJ2-5; D gene unclear. CDR1 and CDR2 from the germline V gene are SGHRS and YFSETQ. The V end was cut by 0 bases, the J end by 1 base, with 1 base between. The CDR3 sequence is 12 residues long. This CDR3 is CASSLAQETQYF. DNA of the CDR3: TGCGCCAGCAGCTTGGCCCAAGAGACCCAGTACTTC. The whole variable domain, filled in from reference TRBV5-1 and TRBJ2-5, reads KAGVTQTPRYLIKTRGQQVTLSCSPISGHRSVSWYQQTPGQGLQFLFEYFSETQRNKGNFPGRFSGRQFSNSRSEMNVSTLELGDSALYLCASSLAQETQYFGPGTRLLVL.

Many counts were recorded for this clonotype. The chain recombines TRBV20-1 with TRBJ2-5; D not certain. Trimming pared 3 bases from V and 4 bases from J, leaving 6 bases between. The CDR3 is made up of 11 amino acids. The V gene's germline CDR1 is DFQATT and CDR2 SNEGSKA (reference sequence). The CDR3 region has the DNA TGCAGTGCTAGGATCGGAGAGACCCAGTACTTC. This encodes CSARIGETQYF.

In this sample, this clonotype turned up many times. The chain links TRBV10-3 to TRBJ2-7, with 8 bases that match TRBD2. The ends lost 2 bases at V and 3 bases at J; junction bases unmatched: 9. Germline V gene lookup returns CDR1 ENHRY and CDR2 SYGVKD. This CDR3 comprises 16 residues. The DNA for the CDR3 is TGTGCCATCAGTGAGACTGTGACTAGCGAGAACTACGAGCAGTACTTC. Translating it yields CAISETVTSENYEQYF.

This clonotype has at least ten counts. CDR3 residues: CASRPTSGGYNEQFF. The CDR3 DNA reads as TGTGCCAGCAGACCGACTAGCGGGGGCTACAATGAGCAGTTCTTC. This sequence joins TRBV12-3 or TRBV12-4 and TRBJ2-1, with 12 bases lining up with TRBD2. The CDR3 covers 15 residues. The ends lost 6 bases at V and 3 bases at J; junction bases unmatched: 3.

This clonotype was counted many times. The chain recombines TRBV28 with TRBJ2-6; TRBD1 matches 10 bases. Germline trimming cut 4 bases from V and 1 base from J; bases unmatched to any gene: 7. Germline CDR1 MDHEN, CDR2 SYDVKM. CDR3 length: 18 residues. CDR3 sequence reads: CASSSRQGAGSGANVLTF. CDR3 bases: TGTGCCAGCAGTTCCAGACAGGGGGCTGGGTCTGGGGCCAACGTCCTGACTTTC.

This clonotype was observed many times. The chain recombines TRBV5-1 with TRBJ1-4, with unresolved D. The CDR3 has 16 residues. Trimming cost V 0 bases and J 0 bases, with 9 bases left between them. Germline lookup yields CDR1 SGHRS and CDR2 YFSETQ. This CDR3 reads CASSLDRPATNEKLFF. The CDR3 DNA sequence: TGCGCCAGCAGCTTGGACAGACCCGCAACTAATGAAAAACTGTTTTTT.

This clonotype was detected many times. The genes are TRBV7-2 and TRBJ2-3; D gene uncertain. Germline V gene sequence: CDR1 SGHTA, CDR2 FQGNSA. V lost 3 bases and J 3 bases, leaving 13 bases between the germline ends. The CDR3 runs to 15 residues. The CDR3 protein is CASSFQQSWTDTQYF. The CDR3 DNA sequence: TGTGCCAGCAGCTTCCAGCAAAGCTGGACAGATACGCAGTATTTT.

This rearrangement joins TRBV5-5 to TRBJ1-6, with D unclear. V lost 4 bases, J lost 11 bases, and 13 bases lay in between. This CDR3 has 13 residues. Germline-derived CDR1 and CDR2 are SGHKS and YYEKEE (reference sequence). CDR3 region: CASSPTNMPPLHF. DNA for the CDR3: TGTGCCAGCAGCCCCACTAATATGCCACCCCTCCACTTT.

This clonotype was seen many times. The V and J genes are TRBV15 and TRBJ1-5; D remains ambiguous. The CDR3 is 13 residues long. V gave up 0 bases and J gave up 5 bases, with 5 bases separating them. Germline loops: CDR1 LNHNV, CDR2 YYDKDF (reference sequence). The CDR3 DNA reads as TGTGCCACCAGCAGAGAGGGTCATCAGCCCCAGCATTTT. Its translation is CATSREGHQPQHF.

This clonotype was counted ten times or more. This chain links TRBV10-3 with TRBJ1-2, with D possibly TRBD1 on 5 matching bases. CDR1 is ENHRY and CDR2 is SYGVKD in the germline V gene. V lost 7 bases and J 8 bases, leaving 20 bases between the germline ends. The CDR3 has 14 residues. CDR3 nucleotide sequence: TGTGCCATCACTAGCGGGACCTTCCCGTCCGGCTACACCTTC. Residues: CAITSGTFPSGYTF.

Many counts were recorded for this clonotype. The rearrangement uses TRBV2 and TRBJ2-3, with D perhaps matching TRBD2 (6 bases). The CDR3 covers 13 residues. V was pared by 7 bases and J by 2 bases, with 10 bases between. Germline CDR1 reads SNHLY; CDR2 reads FYNNEI. The CDR3 region has the DNA TGTGCCAGCATGGGGAGGTTCACAGATACGCAGTATTTT. Translating gives CASMGRFTDTQYF.

In its sample, this clonotype was seen many times. This chain uses TRBV20-1 with TRBJ1-1; no definite D call. V lost 1 base and J 5 bases, leaving 14 bases between the germline ends. The CDR3 covers 14 residues. Looked up from germline, CDR1 is DFQATT and CDR2 is SNEGSKA (reference sequence). The CDR3 sequence: CSARVEGGITEAFF. The CDR3 region has the DNA TGCAGTGCTAGAGTGGAGGGAGGTATTACTGAAGCTTTCTTT.

The sample holds many counts of this clonotype. V usage is TRBV20-1 and J usage is TRBJ2-7; TRBD1 or TRBD2 may be the D gene (6 bases each). The CDR3 has 13 amino acids. Trimming cost V 4 bases and J 3 bases, with 13 bases left between them. From germline, CDR1 is DFQATT and CDR2 SNEGSKA (reference sequence). As DNA, the CDR3 is TGCAGTGCTACAGGGGTTAGCGGCTACGAGCAGTACTTC. The encoded protein is CSATGVSGYEQYF.

This clonotype was recorded at least ten times. The rearrangement joins TRBV20-1 to TRBJ1-2; D is possibly TRBD1 (5 bases). The CDR3 length is 19 residues. V lost 4 bases and J lost 5, with 32 bases in between. CDR1 and CDR2 (germline): DFQATT, SNEGSKA (reference sequence). CDR3 DNA: TGCAGTGCTAACCCCCTCGAGAGACAGAAAATAGAACAAGAATATGGCTACACCTTC. Its translation is CSANPLERQKIEQEYGYTF.

This clonotype occurred many times. The rearrangement uses TRBV7-2 and TRBJ1-5; maybe TRBD1 (6 bases). The CDR3 spans 14 residues. Germline lookup yields CDR1 SGHTA and CDR2 FQGNSA. The V gene lost 2 bases and the J gene lost 7 bases, with 12 bases spanning the gap. For the CDR3, the DNA is TGTGCCAGCAGCTTAAAGGGACAAGGCCAGCCCCAGCATTTT. This codes for CASSLKGQGQPQHF.

This clonotype was detected many times. V usage is TRBV5-8 and J usage is TRBJ2-1; possible D gene TRBD1, 6 bases. The CDR3 spans 14 residues. Germline CDR1 SGHTS, CDR2 YDEGEE. V was trimmed by 0 bases and J by 5 bases, leaving 9 bases between them. The CDR3 reads CASSLGYRDNEQFF. CDR3 sequence (DNA): TGTGCCAGCAGCTTGGGATACAGGGACAATGAGCAGTTCTTC.

In this sample, this clonotype turned up many times. The gene calls are TRBV7-8 and TRBJ2-5, with TRBD2 matching over 9 bases. The V and J ends lost 5 bases and 1 base, in that order; junction bases with no gene match: 11. The germline V gene encodes CDR1 SGHVS and CDR2 FQNEAQ. The CDR3 is made up of 17 amino acids. The CDR3 DNA reads TGTGCCAGCAGCCGACCTAGACTAGCGGAGCTCCAAGAGACCCAGTACTTC. The encoded protein is CASSRPRLAELQETQYF.

This clonotype was recorded many times. J is TRBJ1-2 and V is TRBV12-3 or TRBV12-4, with D tentatively TRBD1 (5 bases). Trimming pared 3 bases from V and 7 bases from J, leaving 9 bases between. The CDR3 has 12 amino acids. The CDR3 spells CASSFGAGGYTF. Written as DNA, the CDR3 is TGTGCCAGCAGTTTCGGGGCTGGTGGCTACACCTTC.

This clonotype has a count of ten or more. The chain employs TRBV12-3 or TRBV12-4 and TRBJ2-5; TRBD1 matches 12 bases. The ends lost 2 bases at V and 5 bases at J; junction bases unmatched: 3. This CDR3 spans 15 amino acids. This chain's CDR3 is CASSLWDRGQETQYF. The CDR3 nucleotides are TGTGCCAGCAGTTTATGGGACAGGGGGCAGGAGACCCAGTACTTC.

This clonotype was seen many times. The chain is built from TRBV7-9 and TRBJ2-1; no clear D. Germline CDR1 reads SEHNR; CDR2 reads FQNEAQ (reference sequence). The length of the CDR3 is 11 residues. With 3 bases removed from V and 9 bases from J, the gap between germline ends came to 6 bases. The CDR3 sequence: CASSFSAEQFF. The CDR3, as DNA: TGTGCCAGCAGCTTTTCCGCTGAGCAGTTCTTC. Full variable domain (rest looked up from reference TRBV7-9 and TRBJ2-1): DTGVSQNPRHKITKRGQNVTFRCDPISEHNRLYWYRQTLGQGPEFLTYFQNEAQLEKSRLLSDRFSAERPKGSFSTLEIQRTEQGDSAMYLCASSFSAEQFFGPGTRLTVL.

This clonotype was counted ten times or more. This rearrangement joins TRBV5-1 to TRBJ2-1; 13 bases fit TRBD2. CDR1 is SGHRS, CDR2 YFSETQ, per germline. The CDR3 consists of 16 residues. The junction had 7 bases not matched to a gene; V was cut back by 3 bases and J by 7 bases. The CDR3 region is CASSWTSGSTGNEQFF. The CDR3 DNA sequence: TGCGCCAGCAGCTGGACTAGCGGGAGCACAGGGAATGAGCAGTTCTTC.

In its sample, this clonotype was seen many times. The chain has TRBV20-1 and TRBJ2-2; TRBD2 matches at 7 bases. The J segment lost 6 bases and the V segment lost 6 bases, leaving 10 bases of the junction unmatched. Per the germline V gene, CDR1 is DFQATT and CDR2 is SNEGSKA (reference sequence). The CDR3 spans 14 residues. The CDR3 DNA follows: TGCAGTGCAACAAGTCGGGGGGTTTCCGGGGAGCTGTTTTTT. It translates to CSATSRGVSGELFF.

At least ten counts were recorded for this clonotype. The chain links TRBV28 to TRBJ1-6; 7 positions match TRBD1. In germline, CDR1 is MDHEN, CDR2 SYDVKM. With 5 bases clipped from V and 4 bases from J, the junction kept 8 bases outside the gene matches. The CDR3 consists of 16 residues. The DNA of the CDR3 is TGTGCCAGCAGTCTCCCCCCGGGACAGTATAATTCACCCCTCCACTTT. This sequence encodes CASSLPPGQYNSPLHF.

In its sample, this clonotype was seen many times. The chain employs TRBV20-1 and TRBJ2-3; 10 nucleotides match TRBD2. This CDR3 is 16 amino acids long. In germline, CDR1 is DFQATT, CDR2 SNEGSKA (reference sequence). V shed 3 bases and J 1 base; nucleotides not matched to a gene: 7. The chain's CDR3 is CSASATGTSGTDTQYF. DNA for the CDR3: TGCAGTGCTAGTGCGACCGGGACTAGCGGCACAGATACGCAGTATTTT.

The sample holds a few counts of this clonotype. The junction departs from germline at one end; a sequencing error may be responsible. The chain joins TRBV4-2 to TRBJ1-6; 7 nucleotides line up with TRBD1. The CDR3 contains 15 residues. Germline CDR1 LGHNA, CDR2 YNFKEQ. The CDR3 sequence: CASSQITGVGSTLNF. CDR3 in DNA: TGTGCCAGCAGCCAAATAACAGGGGTGGGCTCAACCCTCAACTTT.

This clonotype was seen at least ten times. The chain is built from TRBV11-3 and TRBJ2-3; no clear D. Germline V gene lookup returns CDR1 SGHNT and CDR2 YENEEA. V was shortened by 0 bases and J by 0 bases, with 7 bases between the two germline ends. This CDR3 has 15 residues. The CDR3 is CASSLDDGSTDTQYF. CDR3 bases: TGTGCCAGCAGCTTAGATGATGGGAGCACAGATACGCAGTATTTT.

This clonotype was recorded many times. This chain links TRBV7-2 with TRBJ2-3; 14 bases align to TRBD2. J was trimmed by 6 bases and V by 4 bases; bases with no gene match: 6. The length of the CDR3 is 16 residues. Per germline, CDR1 SGHTA and CDR2 FQGNSA. The CDR3 nucleotides read TGTGCCAGCAGCTCGCGGACTAGCGGGGGGCATGATACGCAGTATTTT. Its translation is CASSSRTSGGHDTQYF. The entire variable domain, with the rest obtained from reference TRBV7-2 and TRBJ2-3, is as follows: GAGVSQSPSNKVTEKGKDVELRCDPISGHTALYWYRQSLGQGLEFLIYFQGNSAPDKSGLPSDRFSAERTGGSVSTLTIQRTQQEDSAVYLCASSSRTSGGHDTQYFGPGTRLTVL.

This clonotype was seen a few times. This chain uses TRBV5-6 with TRBJ2-7; D remains ambiguous. There are 14 residues in the CDR3. CDR1 is SGHDT, CDR2 YYEEEE, per germline. Trimming took off 0 bases at V and 10 bases at J, with 17 bases between the two ends. CDR3 in DNA: TGTGCCAGCAGCTTGGCTTCTCGTTGGGCAGCCCAGTACTTC. Translation: CASSLASRWAAQYF.